The 23 T cell receptor beta chains in this list originate from one sample, sequenced in a study of OX40 agonist ivuxolimab in advanced cancers. Generated by immunoSEQ multiplex PCR, the TCRdb table keeps only in-frame clones and is missing some. The sample consists of about 76,000 clones, roughly nine tenths of them appearing once. The source material was CD4+ or CD8+ T cells sorted from blood, sampled in a trial of the OX40 agonist ivuxolimab. The source is an adult with an advanced solid tumor such as melanoma, head and neck, liver or kidney cancer.

This clone has more than one count but fewer than ten. The chain has TRBV7-2 and TRBJ2-7; TRBD2 matches at 9 bases. Germline assignment: CDR1 SGHTA and CDR2 FQGNSA. The ends lost 6 bases at V and 4 bases at J; junction bases unmatched: 7. The CDR3 runs to 14 residues. CDR3 nucleotide sequence: TGTGCCAGCAGTTCCCGAGCGGGAGGATACGAGCAGTACTTC. It is translated as CASSSRAGGYEQYF.

This clone was recorded only once. This chain uses TRBV30 with TRBJ2-1, with a tentative D call TRBD2 (5 bases). The CDR3 is 19 amino acids. V shed 3 bases and J shed 2 bases, with 26 bases lying between them. The germline V gene has CDR1 GTSNPN and CDR2 SVGIG (reference sequence). In DNA, the CDR3 is TGTGCCTGGAGCGAGGGCCTTACCCCCGGCTATAGGCCCTACAATGAGCAGTTCTTC. Protein product: CAWSEGLTPGYRPYNEQFF.

The rearrangement links TRBV4-2 to TRBJ1-1; D remains ambiguous. This CDR3 spans 16 amino acids. V was cut by 0 bases and J by 4 bases, with 15 bases left in between. The germline V gene has CDR1 LGHNA and CDR2 YNFKEQ. Here the CDR3 reads CASSQEGPRFGTEAFF. Here the CDR3 DNA reads TGTGCCAGCAGCCAAGAGGGCCCTCGGTTTGGCACTGAAGCTTTCTTT.

In the case of this clone: A junction end diverges from the germline sequence, so it may reflect a read error. The rearrangement joins TRBV7-7 to TRBJ2-5, with 13 bases identical to TRBD2. CDR1 is SSHAT, CDR2 FNYEAQ, per germline (reference sequence). CDR3 length equals 16 residues. The CDR3 loop is CASSARLAGGLETQYF. The CDR3, as DNA: TGTGCTAGCAGCGCACGACTAGCGGGGGGCTTAGAGACCCAGTACTTC.

The CDR3 sequence is CASTGAAGAGELFF. The CDR3 DNA is TGTGCCAGCACCGGTGCGGCAGGGGCCGGGGAGCTGTTTTTT. V is TRBV5-4 and J is TRBJ2-2, with D perhaps TRBD1 (6 bases). This CDR3 spans 14 amino acids. Deletions cut 6 bases from V and 6 bases from J, with 15 bases between. Germline assignment: CDR1 SGHNT and CDR2 YYREEE (reference sequence).

CDR3 sequence reads: CASSRRDRTEAFF. The CDR3 region has the DNA TGTGCCAGCAGTCGAAGGGACAGAACTGAAGCTTTCTTT. V and J are TRBV6-5 and TRBJ1-1, with 7 nucleotides matching TRBD1. The trim removed 5 bases at V and 5 bases at J, leaving 5 bases unmatched. CDR1 MNHEY and CDR2 SVGAGI come from the germline V gene. This CDR3 has 13 amino acids.

The gene calls are TRBV29-1 and TRBJ2-7, with D perhaps given as TRBD1 or TRBD2 (5 bases each). The CDR3 runs to 15 residues. Trimming removed 1 base from V and 3 bases from J, with 16 bases in between. From germline, CDR1 is SQVTM and CDR2 ANQGSEA. This CDR3 reads CSVEGGEGPIYEQYF. The CDR3 DNA is TGCAGCGTTGAAGGGGGAGAGGGACCTATCTACGAGCAGTACTTC.

V usage is TRBV27 and J usage is TRBJ2-1; maybe TRBD2 (6 bases). CDR3 length equals 14 residues. The V gene lost 1 base and the J gene lost 7 bases, with 11 bases spanning the gap. CDR1 is MNHEY and CDR2 is SMNVEV in the germline V gene (reference sequence). The CDR3 coding sequence is TGTGCCAGCAGTTTATGGGCTAGCGCAAATGAGCAGTTCTTC. This translates into CASSLWASANEQFF.

The rearrangement uses TRBV7-3 and TRBJ1-4; D gene unclear. This CDR3 is built from 16 residues. Germline CDR1 SGHTA, CDR2 FQGTGA. The V end was cut by 5 bases, the J end by 7 bases, with 20 bases between. DNA for the CDR3: TGTGCCAGCAGCCCCAGTATTAGGTATGAGGGTGAAAAACTGTTTTTT. Translating gives CASSPSIRYEGEKLFF.

V and J are TRBV5-8 and TRBJ2-2, with D perhaps TRBD2 (5 bases). Looked up from germline, CDR1 is SGHTS and CDR2 is YDEGEE. CDR3 size: 17 residues. V was shortened by 0 bases and J by 0 bases, with 12 bases between the two germline ends. For the CDR3, the DNA is TGTGCCAGCAGCTTGGGACCGGGAATCGCGAACACCGGGGAGCTGTTTTTT. It yields the protein CASSLGPGIANTGELFF.

The chain has TRBV19 and TRBJ1-4, with TRBD1 identical over 9 bases. In germline, CDR1 is LNHDA, CDR2 SQIVND (reference sequence). This CDR3 region has 19 residues. With V trimmed by 3 bases and J by 5 bases, 16 bases remained unmatched. The CDR3 DNA follows: TGTGCCAGTAGTATGGTCCCGGGACAGGGACTGTATTGGAATGAAAAACTGTTTTTT. Its translation is CASSMVPGQGLYWNEKLFF.

V and J are TRBV18 and TRBJ2-4, with TRBD1 matching over 7 bases. CDR1 KGHSH and CDR2 LQKENI come from the germline V gene. V dropped 5 bases and J dropped 6; count of bases not matched to a gene: 10. The CDR3 contains 15 residues. CDR3 amino acids: CASSSLPGQLNIQYF. In nucleotides, the CDR3 is TGTGCCAGCTCATCATTACCGGGACAGTTAAACATTCAGTACTTC.

The chain is built from TRBV5-5 and TRBJ2-7; 8 positions agree with TRBD2. CDR1 and CDR2 from the germline V gene are SGHKS and YYEKEE (reference sequence). The ends lost 4 bases at V and 7 bases at J; junction bases unmatched: 16. This CDR3 spans 16 amino acids. The CDR3 region is CASSQTSGPRVREQYF. CDR3 DNA sequence: TGTGCCAGCAGCCAAACTAGCGGCCCCAGGGTAAGGGAGCAGTACTTC. Full variable domain (rest looked up from reference TRBV5-5 and TRBJ2-7): DAGVTQSPTHLIKTRGQQVTLRCSPISGHKSVSWYQQVLGQGPQFIFQYYEKEERGRGNFPDRFSARQFPNYSSELNVNALLLGDSALYLCASSQTSGPRVREQYFGPGTRLTVT.

The rearrangement joins TRBV11-2 to TRBJ2-7; possible D gene TRBD2, 5 bases. With 5 bases removed from V and 6 bases from J, the gap between germline ends came to 17 bases. The length of the CDR3 is 14 residues. CDR1 and CDR2 (germline): SGHAT, FQNNGV. As DNA, the CDR3 is TGTGCCAGCAGCCCCCTGACCGCAGGAGGCGAGCAGTACTTC. Protein sequence: CASSPLTAGGEQYF.

The V and J genes are TRBV5-8 and TRBJ1-1, with 10 bases identical to TRBD1. This CDR3 spans 14 amino acids. Germline V gene lookup returns CDR1 SGHTS and CDR2 YDEGEE. The V and J ends lost 4 bases and 1 base, in that order; junction bases with no gene match: 1. The CDR3 sequence is CASSRDRGNTEAFF. The CDR3 DNA reads TGTGCCAGCAGCCGGGACAGGGGGAACACTGAAGCTTTCTTT.

This sequence joins TRBV18 and TRBJ2-6; no firm D call. Germline assignment: CDR1 KGHSH and CDR2 LQKENI. The CDR3 is made up of 17 amino acids. V shed 1 base and J shed 2 bases, with 12 bases lying between them. The CDR3 spells CASSPLGWSTGANVLTF. The CDR3 nucleotides are TGTGCCAGCTCACCACTAGGTTGGTCCACTGGGGCCAACGTCCTGACTTTC. Filled out from reference TRBV18 and TRBJ2-6, the complete variable domain reads NAGVMQNPRHLVRRRGQEARLRCSPMKGHSHVYWYRQLPEEGLKFMVYLQKENIIDESGMPKERFSAEFPKEGPSILRIQQVVRGDSAAYFCASSPLGWSTGANVLTFGAGSRLTVL.

The gene calls are TRBV30 and TRBJ2-7, with a possible D match to TRBD1 (6 bases). Germline V gives CDR1 GTSNPN, CDR2 SVGIG (reference sequence). Between the trimmed V and J ends, which lost 5 bases and 2 bases, there was a span of 13 bases. The CDR3 spans 13 residues. CDR3 sequence: CAWGQGSPYEQYF. The DNA for the CDR3 is TGTGCCTGGGGCCAGGGGTCACCCTACGAGCAGTACTTC.

The CDR3 region is CASGRGAGNEQFF. The CDR3 region has the DNA TGTGCCAGCGGCAGGGGCGCTGGGAATGAGCAGTTCTTC. The chain carries TRBV6-1 and TRBJ2-1; TRBD1 might be the D (6 bases). The germline V and J ends were trimmed by 8 bases and 7 bases, with 15 bases remaining between them. Per the germline V gene, CDR1 is MNHNS and CDR2 is SASEGT. The CDR3 runs 13 residues.

This clone was recorded a few times. The chain links TRBV6-5 to TRBJ1-3; D is undetermined. V lost 0 bases and J lost 1, with 7 bases in between. This CDR3 region has 15 residues. Germline assignment: CDR1 MNHEY and CDR2 SVGAGI. In DNA form, the CDR3 reads TGTGCCAGCAGTTACTCATCGGGGTCTGGAAACACCATATATTTT. Its translation is CASSYSSGSGNTIYF.

The chain couples TRBV28 to TRBJ2-1, with D possibly TRBD2 on 7 matching bases. V shed 2 bases and J shed 4 bases, with 15 bases lying between them. CDR1 MDHEN and CDR2 SYDVKM come from the germline V gene. There are 16 residues in the CDR3. In DNA, the CDR3 is TGTGCCAGCAGTTTAGGGGGCGGGAGTTGGTACAATGAGCAGTTCTTC. It is translated as CASSLGGGSWYNEQFF.

This sequence joins TRBV29-1 and TRBJ2-2; 11 positions match TRBD1. Germline V gene sequence: CDR1 SQVTM, CDR2 ANQGSEA. The CDR3 length is 14 residues. Losses at the gene ends were 6 bases for V and 3 bases for J; bases not matched to a gene: 3. The CDR3 nucleotides read TGCAGCGTCCGGGACAGGGGGGACACCGGGGAGCTGTTTTTT. It specifies CSVRDRGDTGELFF.

This chain uses TRBV28 with TRBJ2-3; the D is unclear. The CDR3 consists of 16 residues. Germline assignment: CDR1 MDHEN and CDR2 SYDVKM. Trimming removed 5 bases at V and 0 bases at J, with 15 bases between. CDR3 DNA: TGTGCCAGCAGTCCTCGGACCGCTTTGAGCACAGATACGCAGTATTTT. Protein product: CASSPRTALSTDTQYF. Based on the CDR3 plus reference TRBV28 and TRBJ2-3, the full variable domain is DVKVTQSSRYLVKRTGEKVFLECVQDMDHENMFWYRQDPGLGLRLIYFSYDVKMKEKGDIPEGYSVSREKKERFSLILESASTNQTSMYLCASSPRTALSTDTQYFGPGTRLTVL.

V and J are TRBV7-9 and TRBJ2-1; 8 nucleotides match TRBD2. With 7 bases clipped from V and 7 bases from J, the junction kept 9 bases outside the gene matches. This CDR3 spans 14 amino acids. Per the germline V gene, CDR1 is SEHNR and CDR2 is FQNEAQ (reference sequence). CDR3 amino acids: CASTFSGGGNEQFF. In nucleotides, the CDR3 is TGTGCCAGCACCTTCAGCGGGGGCGGAAATGAGCAGTTCTTC.